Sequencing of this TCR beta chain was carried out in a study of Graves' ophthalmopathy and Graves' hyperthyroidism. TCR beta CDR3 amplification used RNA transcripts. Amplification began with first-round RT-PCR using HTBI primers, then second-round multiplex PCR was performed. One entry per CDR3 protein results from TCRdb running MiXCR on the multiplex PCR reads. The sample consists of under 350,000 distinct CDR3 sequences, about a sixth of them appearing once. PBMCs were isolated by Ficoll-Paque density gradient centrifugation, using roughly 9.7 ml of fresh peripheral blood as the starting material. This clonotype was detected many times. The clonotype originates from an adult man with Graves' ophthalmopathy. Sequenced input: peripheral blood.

In DNA form, the CDR3 reads TGCGCCAGCAGCCAAGTAGGGACAGGGGGCAGTGGCTACACCTTC. Amino acids: CASSQVGTGGSGYTF. The rearrangement uses TRBV4-3 and TRBJ1-2, with 12 bases fitting TRBD1. The J segment lost 7 bases and the V segment lost 1 base, leaving 4 bases of the junction unmatched. The germline CDR1 and CDR2 sequences are LGHNA and YSLEER. The CDR3 consists of 15 residues.